The clone carrying this T cell receptor beta chain occurred a few times. These data are taken from a study of patients and donors after allogeneic stem cell transplantation. V dropped 1 base and J dropped 7 bases, with 7 bases sitting between them. Germline V gives CDR1 PRHDT, CDR2 FYEKMQ (reference sequence). This CDR3 is 12 amino acids long. MiXCR, run by TCRdb on the RT-PCR reads, gives a single entry per CDR3 protein. The sample yields roughly 940,000 distinct CDR3 sequences, more than 15% seen once. This TCR came from a human donor who was either an allogeneic HSCT recipient or a stem cell or donor lymphocyte infusion donor (not recorded which). It is not recorded whose cells these are; they may come from a transplant donor. The V gene is TRBV13, the J gene TRBJ1-1; D not resolved. Source material: blood, either unsorted or a sorted T cell fraction (not recorded which). CDR3 DNA sequence: TGTGCCAGCAGCTTAGCGAACCTTGAAGCTTTCTTT. Translating it yields CASSLANLEAFF.